This entry concerns a single T cell receptor beta chain. This clone's antigen is unknown. Per-base qualities were not stored, and no clone one base away is much larger. Receptors were amplified or captured by the immunoSEQ multiplex PCR assay. Processing in the source paper ran as follows. A statistical classification framework was developed to diagnose cytomegalovirus status using the catalog of TCR beta chain sequences. In TCRdb, the immuneACCESS table is reduced to in-frame sequences with V and J assigned. These tables do not hold every clone; where another copy was compared, an unresolved V gene accounts for under half, and the others remain unexplained. V and J calls plus clone size are reproduced from that table; the DNA served to infer D and trimming. Across this sample there are 300,000 to 400,000 clones, with 75% to 90% seen only once. Roughly 0.8% of the sample lies in the top ten. This sample is part of a study of cytomegalovirus exposure and HLA in healthy donors (TCRdb year 2017). Broadly, across the study: According to a later analysis, one platform produced both the 110 or so validation repertoires and the 720 or so repertoires of the first cohort. A separate validation cohort of 100 to 150 different subjects was used in addition to the approximately 700-subject first cohort. To predict cytomegalovirus infection status, the study brought together high-throughput TCR immunosequencing, statistical association of individual TCRs with disease status, and machine learning. The study aimed to test whether cataloging public T cell receptors could reveal signatures of past pathogen exposure. Broader findings and caveats from the paper: In vitro tests confirmed that a few of the cytomegalovirus-associated TCR beta chains recognize cytomegalovirus antigens. Of the cluster scores, roughly 95% were above 0 in a later analysis, which found that TCRs clustered in the first cohort also tended to co-occur in the 120 or so validation repertoires. The classifier was reported to diagnose cytomegalovirus status with high specificity and sensitivity in both the original cohort and the validation cohort. A later analysis lacked HLA typing for the validation cohort, so it scored co-occurrence in that cohort across all 120 or so repertoires. The authors suggested that the approach could potentially be extended to other disease states and immunological phenotypes. Most TCR sequences were observed very rarely across donors, whereas some public TCRs were present in many individuals. The study gave a list of some 150 TCR beta chains associated with cytomegalovirus.

Donors formed part of the validation cohort, which comprised 120 subjects and was distinct from the first cohort of fewer than 750 subjects. According to the germline V gene (reference sequence), CDR1 reads GTSNPN and CDR2 reads SVGIG. From cysteine to phenylalanine, the CDR3 is 10 amino acids long. Of all the DNA, just the CDR3 is kept, 30 bases in frame from base 1. Trimming takes 5 bases from V and 10 bases from J, and the germline ends sit 9 bases apart. The sequence was collected from a woman aged 18 to 35 in good health and CMV-seronegative. The specimen sequenced was PBMCs. The rearranged chain carries TRBV30 and TRBJ2-1; TRBD2 could be the D gene, as 6 bases match. The DNA sequence reads TGTGCCTGGGGACGGGAGGAGCAGTTCTTC. This codes for CAWGREEQFF.